This T cell receptor (beta chain) was observed in a study of T-cell memory formation after mild COVID-19. Study results and caveats: Within pre-infection memory, some responding clones were found, suggesting cross-reactive memory joined.

MiXCR was run by TCRdb on the 5' RACE reads, yielding one entry per CDR3 protein. The sample records 150,000 to 200,000 distinct CDR3 sequences, less than 40% being singletons. Details on this clonotype: Its antigen is not identified.

Sequencing was performed on PBMCs or a T cell subset sorted from them (not recorded which). This clonotype originated in an adult woman who had mild COVID-19 (a few samples of this study predate the infection). Cell type and time point are not known.

CDR3 DNA: TGCAGTGGCCTGACAGGGGGCGGCAATCAGCCCCAGCATTTT. This sequence encodes CSGLTGGGNQPQHF. J is TRBJ1-5 and V is TRBV20-1; 10 nucleotides agree with TRBD1. V shed 7 bases and J 2 bases; nucleotides not matched to a gene: 5. From germline, CDR1 is DFQATT and CDR2 SNEGSKA (reference sequence). The CDR3 sequence is 14 residues long.